This T cell receptor beta chain was recorded in a study of blood T cell repertoires in COVID-19. Study overall: From the United States, Italy and Spain came samples of acute and convalescent COVID-19. Nucleic acid was either cDNA or gDNA, and it came from T cells, B-cell-depleted T cells, or PBMCs.

The CDR3 runs 15 residues. In germline, CDR1 is MNHEY, CDR2 SVGEGT. J was trimmed by 2 bases and V by 6 bases; bases with no gene match: 8. The authors' processing: It was from reference gene primer amplification that nucleated cell counts were estimated. This table comes from immunoSEQ multiplex PCR, and its TCRdb copy is limited to in-frame clones, with some not included. V and J calls plus clone size are reproduced from that table; the DNA served to infer D and trimming. The table includes roughly 70,000 clones, over 75% detected once. The sample taken for sequencing was peripheral blood. V and J are TRBV6-2 or TRBV6-3 and TRBJ2-5, with 8 bases matching TRBD1. The sequence was obtained from a man between 65 and 85 years old with acute or convalescent COVID-19. CDR3 residues: CASSPRTGIQETQYF. The CDR3 DNA follows: TGTGCCAGCAGCCCTAGGACAGGGATTCAAGAGACCCAGTACTTC.